This T cell receptor (beta chain) was documented in a study of shared clonotypes between healthy human individuals. The CDR3 spans 16 residues. In germline, CDR1 is SGHTA, CDR2 FQGNSA. V was trimmed by 5 bases and J by 0 bases, leaving 14 bases between them. For each subset, genomic DNA was distributed in equal portions over several immunoSEQ plates. Profiled with immunoSEQ multiplex PCR; TCRdb holds only in-frame clones, not every one. Among 2 million to 2.5 million clones, more than 85% were seen once, and the ten largest hold 0.35% to 0.45%. Sequencing was done on a sample of naive CD4+ T cells from PBMCs. Subset denoted: CD45RA+ positively selected. This receptor was obtained from a man between 18 and 29 years old in good health. Some clones in this sample may be carry-over from other donors' samples. The chain employs TRBV7-2 and TRBJ1-5, with a weak D call TRBD1 (6 bases). CDR3 nucleotides: TGTGCCAGCAGCCTCCGACAGGTTAATAGCAATCAGCCCCAGCATTTT. Translation gives CASSLRQVNSNQPQHF.